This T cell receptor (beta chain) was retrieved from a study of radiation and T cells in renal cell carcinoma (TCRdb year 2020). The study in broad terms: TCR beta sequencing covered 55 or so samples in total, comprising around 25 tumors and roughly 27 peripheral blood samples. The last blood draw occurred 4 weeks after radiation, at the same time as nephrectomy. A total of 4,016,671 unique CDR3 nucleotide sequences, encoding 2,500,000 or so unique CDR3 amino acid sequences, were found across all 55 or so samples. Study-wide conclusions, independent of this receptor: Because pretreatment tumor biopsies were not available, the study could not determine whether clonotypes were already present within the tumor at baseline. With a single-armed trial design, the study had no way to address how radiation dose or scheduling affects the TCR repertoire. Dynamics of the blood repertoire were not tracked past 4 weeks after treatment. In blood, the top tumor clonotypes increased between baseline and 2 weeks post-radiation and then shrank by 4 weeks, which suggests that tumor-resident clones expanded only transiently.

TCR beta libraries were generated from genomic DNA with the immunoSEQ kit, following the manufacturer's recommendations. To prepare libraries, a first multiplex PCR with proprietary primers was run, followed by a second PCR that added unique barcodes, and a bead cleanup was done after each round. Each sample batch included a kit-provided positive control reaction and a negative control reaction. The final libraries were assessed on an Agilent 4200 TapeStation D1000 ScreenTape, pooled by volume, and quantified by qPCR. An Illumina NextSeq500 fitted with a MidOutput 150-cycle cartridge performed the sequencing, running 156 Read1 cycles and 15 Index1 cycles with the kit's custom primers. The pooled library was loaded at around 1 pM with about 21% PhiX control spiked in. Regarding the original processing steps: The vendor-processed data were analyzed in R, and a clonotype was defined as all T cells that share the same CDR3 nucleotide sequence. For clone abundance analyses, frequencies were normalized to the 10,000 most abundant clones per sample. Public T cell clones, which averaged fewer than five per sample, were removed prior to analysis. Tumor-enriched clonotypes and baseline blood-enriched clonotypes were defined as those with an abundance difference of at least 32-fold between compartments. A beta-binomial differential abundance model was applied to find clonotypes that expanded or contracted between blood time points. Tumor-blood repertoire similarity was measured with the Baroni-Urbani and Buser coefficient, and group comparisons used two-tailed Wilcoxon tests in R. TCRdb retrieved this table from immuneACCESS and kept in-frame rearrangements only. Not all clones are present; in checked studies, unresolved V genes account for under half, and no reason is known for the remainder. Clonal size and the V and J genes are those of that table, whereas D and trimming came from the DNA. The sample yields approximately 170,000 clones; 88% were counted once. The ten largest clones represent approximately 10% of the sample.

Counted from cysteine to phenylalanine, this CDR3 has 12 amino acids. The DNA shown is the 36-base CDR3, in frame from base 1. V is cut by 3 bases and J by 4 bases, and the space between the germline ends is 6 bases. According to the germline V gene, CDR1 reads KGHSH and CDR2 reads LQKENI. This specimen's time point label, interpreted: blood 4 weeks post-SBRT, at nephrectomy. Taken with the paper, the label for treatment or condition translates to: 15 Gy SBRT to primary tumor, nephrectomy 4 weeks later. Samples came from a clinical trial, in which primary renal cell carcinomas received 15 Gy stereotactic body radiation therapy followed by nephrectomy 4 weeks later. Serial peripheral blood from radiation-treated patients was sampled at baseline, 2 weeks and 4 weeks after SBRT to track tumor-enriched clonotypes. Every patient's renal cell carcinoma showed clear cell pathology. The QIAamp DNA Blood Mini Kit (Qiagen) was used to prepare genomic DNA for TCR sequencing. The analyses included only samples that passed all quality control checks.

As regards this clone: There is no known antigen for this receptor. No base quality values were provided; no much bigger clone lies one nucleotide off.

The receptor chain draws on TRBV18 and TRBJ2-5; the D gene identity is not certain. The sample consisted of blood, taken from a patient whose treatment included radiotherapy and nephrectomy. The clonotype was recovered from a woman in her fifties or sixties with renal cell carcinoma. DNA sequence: TGTGCCAGCTCACCGGATGGAGAGACCCAGTACTTC. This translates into CASSPDGETQYF.